The clone carrying this T cell receptor beta chain showed up many times. This sample is part of a study of read filtering for tumor transcriptome and immune sequencing. Study as a whole: Mean patient age was 65.9 years, range roughly 45 to 85; approximately 17 male, roughly 14 female.

From 300 to 400 ng of RNA, a library with molecular barcoded alpha/delta and beta/gamma adaptors was made. From the reads, TCRdb called clonotypes with MiXCR, one entry per CDR3 protein. The data show fewer than 45,000 distinct CDR3 sequences, roughly 13% seen once. The CDR3 extends over 16 amino acids. V lost 5 bases and J 2 bases, leaving 18 bases between the germline ends. Germline V gives CDR1 ENHRY, CDR2 SYGVKD. The origin of this receptor is a donor at least 40 years old with multiple myeloma. The sequencing input was a population of CD138-negative cells sorted from bone marrow. V and J are TRBV10-3 and TRBJ1-1; D is perhaps TRBD1 (5 bases). CDR3: CAISSRRREVNTEAFF. CDR3 in DNA: TGTGCCATCAGTTCCAGACGCAGGGAAGTAAACACTGAAGCTTTCTTT.